In its sample, the clone carrying this TCR beta chain was seen many times. Its antigen is unidentified. The data originate from a study of regulatory T cells in long-lasting Graves disease. General observations from the study: Favored usage of TRBV28, TRBJ1-2 and TRBJ2-5 was recorded in persistent disease.

The CDR3 contains 13 residues. Between the trimmed V and J ends, which lost 0 bases and 8 bases, there was a span of 10 bases. Germline CDR1 reads KGHSH; CDR2 reads LQKENI. Arm-PCR with iRepertoire HTBI primers amplified the CDR3 regions for these TCR beta libraries. Each CDR3 protein gets one entry after TCRdb re-called the multiplex PCR reads with MiXCR. Among under 300,000 distinct CDR3 sequences listed, about 16% were seen once. The time point: newly diagnosed GD, antithyroid drugs for less than 3 months. PBMC-extracted RNA yielded the TCR library. Sequencing was performed on peripheral blood mononuclear cells (PBMCs), taken at new diagnosis, from a patient treated with antithyroid drugs. The receptor comes from a female donor with Graves disease. The rearrangement uses TRBV18 and TRBJ1-2, with TRBD1 as a possible D gene (5 bases). For the CDR3, the DNA is TGTGCCAGCTCACCACCGGAGGGGAAGGGCTACACCTTC. Its protein product is CASSPPEGKGYTF.